Shown below are 10 T cell receptor beta chains from a single sample sequenced in a study of graft-versus-host responses after intestinal transplantation. For these receptors, no antigen is known. Here immunoSEQ multiplex PCR was the method, and the copy in TCRdb shows in-frame clones only, minus some. The data show over 80,000 clones, with 80% to 95% seen just once and roughly 0.36% held by the top ten. The source was unstimulated CD8+ T cells sorted from spleen or lymph node cells, collected before transplant. These TCRs come from a human donor who was the organ donor for an intestinal transplant.

The rearrangement uses TRBV6-5 and TRBJ2-1; 7 bases agree with TRBD2. Germline CDR1 is MNHEY and CDR2 is SVGAGI. CDR3 size: 14 residues. Trimming cost V 5 bases and J 9 bases; bases outside gene matches: 10. The CDR3 DNA reads TGTGCCAGCAGTCGGGGGGAGAAGGGTTTTGAGCAGTTCTTC. Encoded protein: CASSRGEKGFEQFF.

This chain links TRBV7-9 with TRBJ2-5; no clear D gene. Matching the DNA end better, TRBJ2-7 makes the J call doubtful. This CDR3 has 14 amino acids. Germline CDR1 SEHNR, CDR2 FQNEAQ (reference sequence). CDR3 nucleotide sequence: TGTGCCAGCAGCGCGGCCCTCCCCACCTACGAGCAGTACTTC. Translated, it gives CASSAALPTYEQYF.

The V gene is TRBV13, the J gene TRBJ1-1; tentative D call: TRBD1 (5 bases). Per the germline V gene, CDR1 is PRHDT and CDR2 is FYEKMQ (reference sequence). The CDR3 totals 14 residues. Trimming took 1 base from V and 5 from J, leaving 11 bases between them. CDR3 coding DNA: TGTGCCAGCAGCTTAGCAGGGAGGAATACTGAAGCTTTCTTT. Amino acids: CASSLAGRNTEAFF.

The CDR3 sequence is CASSVGGWGNEQYF. The CDR3 DNA is TGTGCCAGCAGCGTAGGGGGCTGGGGCAACGAGCAGTACTTC. The rearrangement joins TRBV9 to TRBJ2-7, with D perhaps TRBD1 (5 bases). The CDR3 contains 14 residues. Germline lookup yields CDR1 SGDLS and CDR2 YYNGEE. Trimming took 0 bases from V and 5 from J, leaving 12 bases between them.

This clone appeared a single time. The DNA for the CDR3 is TGTGCCAGCAGCTCAGATCTTGGACAGGGCCGGCAGCCCCAGCATTTT. Translated, it gives CASSSDLGQGRQPQHF. V is TRBV7-8 and J is TRBJ1-5, with 8 nucleotides matching TRBD1. This CDR3 has 16 amino acids. The V segment lost 4 bases and the J segment 7 bases; nucleotides outside the gene matches: 12. The germline CDR1 and CDR2 sequences are SGHVS and FQNEAQ.

The chain is built from TRBV6-5 and TRBJ1-5; possibly TRBD1 for D (6 bases). Trimming removed 3 bases from V and 2 bases from J, with 8 bases in between. Germline CDR1 and CDR2: MNHEY and SVGAGI. The CDR3 extends over 14 amino acids. The CDR3 sequence: CASSYYRGNQPQHF. The CDR3, as DNA: TGTGCCAGCAGTTATTACAGGGGCAATCAGCCCCAGCATTTT.

V usage is TRBV5-8 and J usage is TRBJ2-7, with a tentative D call TRBD1 (5 bases). Trimming shortened V by 2 bases and J by 6 bases, and 15 bases separated the two germline ends. The CDR3 loop spans 14 amino acids. Per germline, CDR1 SGHTS and CDR2 YDEGEE. CDR3 DNA sequence: TGTGCCAGCAGCTTTCGAGGTGGGGCCGGCGAGCAGTACTTC. This sequence encodes CASSFRGGAGEQYF.

V gene TRBV5-6 combines with J gene TRBJ2-3; perhaps TRBD2 as D (6 bases). Germline V CDR1 and CDR2: SGHDT, YYEEEE. The CDR3 runs 15 residues. V was shortened by 0 bases and J by 6 bases, with 14 bases between the two germline ends. The DNA of the CDR3 is TGTGCCAGCAGCTTGGTCGCGGGGTTAACGGATACGCAGTATTTT. Its translation is CASSLVAGLTDTQYF.

The chain joins TRBV7-8 to TRBJ2-7; possibly TRBD2 for D (6 bases). The germline CDR1 and CDR2 sequences are SGHVS and FQNEAQ. V was cut by 6 bases and J by 4 bases, with 10 bases left in between. This CDR3 is built from 12 residues. CDR3 sequence: CASSRRGYEQYF. In DNA, the CDR3 is TGTGCCAGCAGTAGGCGGGGATACGAGCAGTACTTC.

This rearrangement joins TRBV19 to TRBJ2-3; TRBD2 agrees at 12 bases. The germline V gene encodes CDR1 LNHDA and CDR2 SQIVND (reference sequence). V lost 5 bases and J lost 6; bases outside the gene matches: 0. The CDR3 has 13 residues. CDR3 loop: CASSLAGGDTQYF. For the CDR3, the DNA is TGTGCCAGTAGTCTAGCGGGGGGGGATACGCAGTATTTT.